These 20 T cell receptor beta chains were all obtained from the same sample, sequenced in a study of Graves' ophthalmopathy and Graves' hyperthyroidism. As the template, RNA transcripts were used to amplify TCR beta CDR3 regions. The authors performed first-round RT-PCR with HTBI primers and then a second-round multiplex PCR. TCRdb reanalysed the multiplex PCR reads using MiXCR and keeps one entry per CDR3 protein. The profile shows over a million distinct CDR3 sequences, less than 45% of them singletons. Sequencing was carried out using peripheral blood or thyroid tissue (not recorded which). The receptors derive from an adult man with Graves' hyperthyroidism.

This clonotype was seen only a few times. This chain uses TRBV7-9 with TRBJ2-5; D is unresolved. V gave up 3 bases and J gave up 0 bases, with 8 bases separating them. Germline CDR1 reads SEHNR; CDR2 reads FQNEAQ (reference sequence). CDR3 length equals 14 residues. Here the CDR3 DNA reads TGTGCCAGCAGCTTCGTCGGTTACCAAGAGACCCAGTACTTC. Translating gives CASSFVGYQETQYF.

This clonotype was seen at least ten times. V gene TRBV19 combines with J gene TRBJ1-1; D ambiguous. Germline CDR1 and CDR2: LNHDA and SQIVND (reference sequence). The CDR3 loop spans 11 amino acids. V was clipped by 7 bases and J by 1 base, with 4 bases between them. CDR3 region: CASNANTEAFF. Written as DNA, the CDR3 is TGTGCCAGTAACGCGAACACTGAAGCTTTCTTT. The full variable domain, in which reference TRBV19 and TRBJ1-1 provide the parts outside the CDR3, is DGGITQSPKYLFRKEGQNVTLSCEQNLNHDAMYWYRQDPGQGLRLIYYSQIVNDFQKGDIAEGYSVSREKKESFPLTVTSAQKNPTAFYLCASNANTEAFFGQGTRLTVV.

V is TRBV10-3 and J is TRBJ2-7, with 7 bases that match TRBD2. Germline CDR1 reads ENHRY; CDR2 reads SYGVKD. The CDR3 sequence is 16 residues long. V lost 5 bases to trimming and J lost 3 bases; unmatched junction nucleotides: 13. DNA for the CDR3: TGTGCCATCAGTTCACGACTAGCCGGACTCAACTACGAGCAGTACTTC. This translates into CAISSRLAGLNYEQYF.

This clonotype was detected only once. This may be a read error, as it is one base from a much larger clone. The conserved phenylalanine or tryptophan normally closing the CDR3 is absent here, so this likely arose from a read error. V usage is TRBV2 and J usage is TRBJ2-7; 8 nucleotides match TRBD2. J lost 2 bases, V lost 11 bases, and 8 bases had no gene match. This CDR3 is 13 amino acids long. The germline V gene has CDR1 SNHLY and CDR2 FYNNEI. In DNA form, the CDR3 reads TGTGCCGGCAAGGGACTAGAGACCTACGAGCAGTACCTC. This translates into CAGKGLETYEQYL.

V and J are TRBV10-3 and TRBJ2-6; D is unresolved. This CDR3 region has 14 residues. Germline-derived CDR1 and CDR2 are ENHRY and SYGVKD. V lost 5 bases, J lost 0 bases, and 5 bases lay in between. The DNA for the CDR3 is TGTGCCATCAGTTTACCCTCTGGGGCCAACGTCCTGACTTTC. This translates into CAISLPSGANVLTF.

The chain uses TRBV19 and TRBJ2-2, with a tentative D call TRBD2 (6 bases). Germline CDR1 LNHDA, CDR2 SQIVND (reference sequence). The CDR3 is made up of 15 amino acids. V lost 3 bases and J 3 bases, leaving 11 bases between the germline ends. The CDR3 region is CASSIWTIDTGELFF. The CDR3 nucleotides are TGTGCCAGTAGTATTTGGACTATCGACACCGGGGAGCTGTTTTTT.

The V call is TRBV6-5, the J call TRBJ2-5; TRBD2 might be the D (6 bases). The CDR3 has 15 residues. The germline gives CDR1 MNHEY, CDR2 SVGAGI. V lost 0 bases to trimming and J lost 5 bases, with 13 bases between them. CDR3 coding DNA: TGTGCCAGCAGTTACTCCGAGGAGGGTGGGGAGACCCAGTACTTC. Translated: CASSYSEEGGETQYF.

V gene TRBV9 combines with J gene TRBJ2-2, with a possible D match to TRBD1 (6 bases). The V and J ends lost 4 bases and 2 bases respectively, with 12 bases between them. The CDR3 runs 15 residues. Germline CDR1 and CDR2: SGDLS and YYNGEE. CDR3 bases: TGTGCCAGCAGCTTACCACAGGGTAACACCGGGGAGCTGTTTTTT. Translated: CASSLPQGNTGELFF. The full variable domain, its missing parts supplied by reference TRBV9 and TRBJ2-2, is DSGVTQTPKHLITATGQRVTLRCSPRSGDLSVYWYQQSLDQGLQFLIQYYNGEERAKGNILERFSAQQFPDLHSELNLSSLELGDSALYFCASSLPQGNTGELFFGEGSRLTVL.

CDR3 region: CASSESNTDTQYF. CDR3 sequence (DNA): TGCGCCAGCAGTGAGTCAAACACAGATACGCAGTATTTT. The V call is TRBV5-1, the J call TRBJ2-3, with D unclear. CDR3 length equals 13 residues. Trimming removed 5 bases at V and 2 bases at J, with 9 bases between. CDR1 and CDR2 from the germline V gene are SGHRS and YFSETQ.

This clonotype was seen repeatedly, ten times or more. The chain couples TRBV6-5 to TRBJ1-2, with D unresolved. Between the trimmed V and J ends, which lost 5 bases and 6 bases, there was a span of 13 bases. Germline lookup yields CDR1 MNHEY and CDR2 SVGAGI. The CDR3 contains 13 residues. DNA for the CDR3: TGTGCCAGCAGTGAAGCGCGCGGTAATGGCTACACCTTC. Amino acids: CASSEARGNGYTF.

This sequence joins TRBV28 and TRBJ2-5; 10 positions match TRBD1. The CDR3 has 17 residues. The germline V gene has CDR1 MDHEN and CDR2 SYDVKM. The trim removed 5 bases at V and 4 bases at J, leaving 13 bases unmatched. CDR3 bases: TGTGCCAGCAGTCTCTCGGGACAGGGGTTCTTAGGAGAGACCCAGTACTTC. Protein: CASSLSGQGFLGETQYF.

This clonotype was seen at least ten times. This sequence joins TRBV9 and TRBJ2-5; TRBD1 is a possible D gene (5 bases). Germline CDR1 reads SGDLS; CDR2 reads YYNGEE. V was cut by 1 base and J by 3 bases, with 10 bases left in between. The CDR3 has 14 residues. The CDR3: CASSVNPTEETQYF. In nucleotides, the CDR3 is TGTGCCAGCAGCGTAAACCCGACAGAAGAGACCCAGTACTTC.

This clonotype was seen more than once but under ten times. The rearrangement joins TRBV6-6 to TRBJ1-2; D unresolved. The CDR3 totals 15 residues. V lost 5 bases to trimming and J lost 2 bases, with 15 bases between them. Germline V gene sequence: CDR1 MNHNY, CDR2 SVGAGI (reference sequence). The CDR3 nucleotides read TGTGCCAGCAGTCCCCCCGGGAGTCAAAACTATGGCTACACCTTC. Translated, it gives CASSPPGSQNYGYTF.

This clonotype was detected many times. This CDR3 is CASSGAADQPQHF. The CDR3 coding sequence is TGTGCCAGTAGTGGGGCAGCAGATCAGCCCCAGCATTTT. This chain links TRBV19 with TRBJ1-5, with D maybe TRBD1 (5 bases). The CDR3 spans 13 residues. CDR1 and CDR2 (germline): LNHDA, SQIVND (reference sequence). V lost 5 bases and J lost 5, with 10 bases in between. The entire variable domain, with the rest obtained from reference TRBV19 and TRBJ1-5, is as follows: DGGITQSPKYLFRKEGQNVTLSCEQNLNHDAMYWYRQDPGQGLRLIYYSQIVNDFQKGDIAEGYSVSREKKESFPLTVTSAQKNPTAFYLCASSGAADQPQHFGDGTRLSIL.

This clonotype was seen ten or more times. V is TRBV20-1 and J is TRBJ1-1, with no clear D. CDR3 length: 10 amino acids. Germline V lookup: CDR1 DFQATT, CDR2 SNEGSKA (reference sequence). The V end was cut by 6 bases, the J end by 8 bases, with 10 bases between. The CDR3 DNA reads as TGCAGTGCCCAGCAGGTCGAAGCTTTCTTT. Residues: CSAQQVEAFF.

As DNA, the CDR3 is TGTGCCAGCAGTTTCCAGACAGGGTGGAACACTGAAGCTTTCTTT. Its protein product is CASSFQTGWNTEAFF. The chain links TRBV28 to TRBJ1-1, with TRBD1 matching 7 bases. Germline values: CDR1 MDHEN, CDR2 SYDVKM. The CDR3 sequence is 15 residues long. Trimming took 3 bases from V and 1 from J; bases not matched to a gene: 5.

Turning to this clonotype: A much more abundant neighbour one base away suggests this may be a read error. The gene calls are TRBV7-9 and TRBJ1-5; 7 nucleotides align to TRBD1. There are 15 residues in the CDR3. The V segment lost 4 bases and the J segment 3 bases; nucleotides outside the gene matches: 6. Germline lookup yields CDR1 SEHNR and CDR2 FQNEAQ (reference sequence). The CDR3 loop is CASSSTGLTNQPQHF. In nucleotides, the CDR3 is TGTGCCAGCAGCTCGACAGGGTTGACCAATCAGCCCCAGCATTTT.

This clonotype has ten or more counts. The chain carries TRBV7-8 and TRBJ2-5; perhaps TRBD2 as D (6 bases). The CDR3 has 13 residues. The V and J ends lost 2 bases and 4 bases respectively, with 8 bases between them. Germline values: CDR1 SGHVS, CDR2 FQNEAQ. CDR3 DNA: TGTGCCAGCAGCTTACGGACTATAGAGACCCAGTACTTC. Protein: CASSLRTIETQYF.

The rearrangement links TRBV5-1 to TRBJ2-5; 8 bases are shared with TRBD1. In germline, CDR1 is SGHRS, CDR2 YFSETQ. V dropped 0 bases and J dropped 4; count of bases not matched to a gene: 17. The CDR3 has 19 residues. CDR3 region: CASSLEAWTGPLGSETQYF. CDR3 nucleotide sequence: TGCGCCAGCAGCTTGGAGGCGTGGACAGGGCCCTTGGGGTCAGAGACCCAGTACTTC.

Worth noting for this clonotype: One base away lies a much larger clone, so this may be a sequencing read error. The genes are TRBV9 and TRBJ2-5; weak D call: TRBD2 (5 bases). The CDR3 is made up of 16 amino acids. Germline V lookup: CDR1 SGDLS, CDR2 YYNGEE. CDR3 DNA: TGTGCCAGCAGCCCCCGGGAAAGAAGCGTCGGTTTTGAGCAGCACTTC. Protein sequence: CASSPRERSVGFEQHF.